Presented here are 11 T cell receptor beta chains from one specimen sequenced in a study of CD8+CD57+ T cells in acquired aplastic anemia. Genomic DNA constituted the template upon which TCR beta VDJ and CDR3 profiling was performed. MiXCR, applied by TCRdb to the reads, yields one record per CDR3 protein. This table has about 190,000 distinct CDR3 sequences, around half appearing once. Material: sorted CD4+, CD8+, or CD8+CD57+ T cells (not recorded which) from PBMCs. The receptors derive from a human donor in good health, serving as a control.

This clonotype appeared many times. The chain couples TRBV20-1 to TRBJ1-2; no firm D call. Germline V gene lookup returns CDR1 DFQATT and CDR2 SNEGSKA (reference sequence). This CDR3 contains 11 residues. Between the trimmed V and J ends, which lost 5 bases and 2 bases, there was a span of 6 bases. CDR3 in amino acids: CSASENYGYTF. CDR3 coding DNA: TGCAGTGCTTCCGAGAACTATGGCTACACCTTC.

This chain links TRBV5-5 with TRBJ2-7; the D gene could be TRBD1 or TRBD2 (6 bases each). There are 14 residues in the CDR3. V lost 0 bases and J lost 5, with 12 bases in between. Germline CDR1 SGHKS, CDR2 YYEKEE (reference sequence). CDR3 in amino acids: CASSLAGAPNEQYF. DNA for the CDR3: TGTGCCAGCAGCTTGGCGGGGGCCCCCAACGAGCAGTACTTC.

There are many counts of this clonotype. V and J are TRBV6-1 and TRBJ2-5; TRBD1 matches 11 bases. This CDR3 contains 15 residues. With V trimmed by 8 bases and J by 7 bases, 12 bases remained unmatched. Per germline, CDR1 MNHNS and CDR2 SASEGT. The CDR3 sequence is CASSGRTGGVGTQYF. CDR3 nucleotides: TGTGCCAGCTCGGGTCGGACAGGGGGCGTTGGGACCCAGTACTTC.

The chain is built from TRBV18 and TRBJ1-2; D is unclear. Germline loops: CDR1 KGHSH, CDR2 LQKENI. Trimming took 3 bases from V and 3 from J, leaving 8 bases between them. The CDR3 sequence is 13 residues long. The CDR3 bases are TGTGCCAGCTCACCCGGGGAGGACTATGGCTACACCTTC. Its translation is CASSPGEDYGYTF.

This clonotype was recorded many times. The gene calls are TRBV6-5 and TRBJ1-1; D remains unclear. Germline CDR1 is MNHEY and CDR2 is SVGAGI. The CDR3 covers 12 residues. Trimming cost V 6 bases and J 3 bases, with 8 bases left between them. The CDR3 loop is CASRGSYTEAFF. In nucleotides, the CDR3 is TGTGCCAGCAGGGGGTCCTACACTGAAGCTTTCTTT.

The chain uses TRBV20-1 and TRBJ2-7; the match to TRBD2 covers 14 bases. The germline V gene has CDR1 DFQATT and CDR2 SNEGSKA (reference sequence). With 2 bases clipped from V and 4 bases from J, the junction kept 4 bases outside the gene matches. The CDR3 length is 15 residues. The CDR3 spells CSARRGLAGEYEQYF. In nucleotides, the CDR3 is TGCAGTGCTAGAAGGGGACTAGCGGGGGAGTACGAGCAGTACTTC.

This clonotype showed up just once. The rearrangement links TRBV5-1 to TRBJ2-3, with D hard to call. The germline CDR1 and CDR2 sequences are SGHRS and YFSETQ. The ends were cut back, 2 bases at V and 1 base at J, with 8 bases in the middle. The CDR3 has 14 amino acids. The CDR3 loop reads CASSFSDGTDTQYF. In DNA form, the CDR3 reads TGCGCCAGCAGCTTTAGTGACGGCACAGATACGCAGTATTTT.

This clonotype was seen ten or more times. V is TRBV29-1 and J is TRBJ2-1; 9 bases agree with TRBD1. The germline V gene encodes CDR1 SQVTM and CDR2 ANQGSEA. The CDR3 runs to 12 residues. With 4 bases clipped from V and 7 bases from J, the junction kept 2 bases outside the gene matches. This CDR3 is CSVVTGGNEQFF. CDR3 in DNA: TGCAGCGTTGTGACAGGGGGAAATGAGCAGTTCTTC.

To note about this clonotype: The conserved phenylalanine or tryptophan is not found at the CDR3 terminus, so this likely reflects a read error. The chain employs TRBV7-9 and TRBJ1-1; perhaps TRBD1 as D (5 bases). The CDR3 has 14 amino acids. Germline V gene lookup returns CDR1 SEHNR and CDR2 FQNEAQ (reference sequence). CDR3 amino acids: CASGLAGSGTEAFL. The CDR3 coding sequence is TGTGCCAGCGGCTTGGCAGGGTCAGGCACTGAAGCTTTCCTT.

The chain recombines TRBV7-2 with TRBJ2-6, with D unclear. The CDR3 is made up of 14 amino acids. Trimming cost V 3 bases and J 4 bases, with 7 bases left between them. In germline, CDR1 is SGHTA, CDR2 FQGNSA. CDR3 DNA sequence: TGTGCCAGCAGCTTGGTCGCGGGGGCCAACGTCCTGACTTTC. Amino acids: CASSLVAGANVLTF.

This clonotype has ten or more counts. The J gene is TRBJ2-7, the V gene TRBV19; a weak D match, TRBD2 (6 bases). CDR3 length: 15 amino acids. Germline CDR1 is LNHDA and CDR2 is SQIVND (reference sequence). V was clipped by 1 base and J by 2 bases, with 12 bases between them. CDR3 residues: CASSIAGLSPYEQYF. The CDR3 DNA reads TGTGCCAGTAGTATAGCGGGACTTTCCCCCTACGAGCAGTACTTC.